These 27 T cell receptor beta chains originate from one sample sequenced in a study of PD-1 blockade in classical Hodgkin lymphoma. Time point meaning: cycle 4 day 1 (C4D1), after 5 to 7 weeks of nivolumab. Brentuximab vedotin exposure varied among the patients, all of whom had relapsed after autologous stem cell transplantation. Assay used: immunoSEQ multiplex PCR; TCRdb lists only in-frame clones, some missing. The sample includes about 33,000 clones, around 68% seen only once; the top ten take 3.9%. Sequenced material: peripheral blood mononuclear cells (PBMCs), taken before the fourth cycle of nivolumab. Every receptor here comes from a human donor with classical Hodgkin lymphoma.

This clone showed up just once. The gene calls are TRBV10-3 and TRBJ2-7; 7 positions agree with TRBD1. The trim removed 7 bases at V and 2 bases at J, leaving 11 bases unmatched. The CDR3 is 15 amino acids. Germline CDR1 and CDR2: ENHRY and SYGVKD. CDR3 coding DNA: TGTGCCATCACCCTCGACAGGGTCGGGACCTACGAGCAGTACTTC. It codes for CAITLDRVGTYEQYF.

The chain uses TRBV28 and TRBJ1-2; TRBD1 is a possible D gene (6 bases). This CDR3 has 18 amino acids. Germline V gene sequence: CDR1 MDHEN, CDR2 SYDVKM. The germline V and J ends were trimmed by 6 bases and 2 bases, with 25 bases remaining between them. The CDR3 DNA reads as TGTGCCAGCAGCCCTACAGGCTGGGGGCAGGCTCTCAACTATGGCTACACCTTC. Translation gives CASSPTGWGQALNYGYTF.

The CDR3 coding sequence is TGTGCCAGCAGCTTAGGAGTGCAGGGTTCCCGAGGCTACACCTTC. It translates to CASSLGVQGSRGYTF. V usage is TRBV13 and J usage is TRBJ1-2; D may be TRBD1 (5 bases). The CDR3 totals 15 residues. V lost 0 bases and J 8 bases, leaving 16 bases between the germline ends. Germline CDR1 PRHDT, CDR2 FYEKMQ (reference sequence).

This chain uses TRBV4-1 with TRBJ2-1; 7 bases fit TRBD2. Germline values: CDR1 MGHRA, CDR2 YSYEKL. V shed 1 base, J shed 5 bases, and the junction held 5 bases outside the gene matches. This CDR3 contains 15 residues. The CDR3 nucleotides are TGCGCCAGCAGCCAAGCGACGACTAGCCACAATGAGCAGTTCTTC. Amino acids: CASSQATTSHNEQFF.

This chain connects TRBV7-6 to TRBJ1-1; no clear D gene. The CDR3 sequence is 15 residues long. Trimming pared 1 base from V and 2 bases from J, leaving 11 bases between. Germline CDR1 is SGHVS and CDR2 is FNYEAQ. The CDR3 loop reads CASSLVLGLNTEAFF. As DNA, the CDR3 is TGTGCCAGCAGCTTAGTGCTGGGTTTAAACACTGAAGCTTTCTTT.

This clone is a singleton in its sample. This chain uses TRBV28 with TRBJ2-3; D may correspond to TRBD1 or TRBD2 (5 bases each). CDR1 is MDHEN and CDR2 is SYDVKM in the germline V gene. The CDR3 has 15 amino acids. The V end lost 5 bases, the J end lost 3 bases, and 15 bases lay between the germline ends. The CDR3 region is CASSVIREWTDTQYF. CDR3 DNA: TGTGCCAGCAGTGTTATCAGGGAGTGGACAGATACGCAGTATTTT.

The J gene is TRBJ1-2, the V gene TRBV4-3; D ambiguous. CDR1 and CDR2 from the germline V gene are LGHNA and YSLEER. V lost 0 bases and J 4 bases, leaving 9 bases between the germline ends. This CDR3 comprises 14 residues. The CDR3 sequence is CASSQDVPTYGYTF. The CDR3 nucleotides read TGCGCCAGCAGCCAAGATGTCCCTACCTATGGCTACACCTTC.

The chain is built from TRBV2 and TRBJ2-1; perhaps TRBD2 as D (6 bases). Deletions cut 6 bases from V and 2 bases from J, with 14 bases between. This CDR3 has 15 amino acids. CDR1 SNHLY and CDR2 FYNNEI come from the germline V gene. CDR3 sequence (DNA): TGTGCCAGCAGGGCGGGGAGAAGGACCTACAATGAGCAGTTCTTC. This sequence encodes CASRAGRRTYNEQFF.

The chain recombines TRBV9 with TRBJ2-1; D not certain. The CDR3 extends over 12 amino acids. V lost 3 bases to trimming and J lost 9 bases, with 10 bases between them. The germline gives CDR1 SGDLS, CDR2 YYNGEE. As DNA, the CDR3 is TGTGCCAGCAGCGGACTTGGAAGTGAGCAGTTCTTC. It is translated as CASSGLGSEQFF.

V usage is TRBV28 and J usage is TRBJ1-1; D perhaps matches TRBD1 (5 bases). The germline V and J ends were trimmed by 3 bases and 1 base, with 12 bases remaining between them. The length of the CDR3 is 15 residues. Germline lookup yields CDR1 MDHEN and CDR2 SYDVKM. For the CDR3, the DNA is TGTGCCAGCAGTTTGTTTGGGGCTAGGAACACTGAAGCTTTCTTT. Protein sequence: CASSLFGARNTEAFF.

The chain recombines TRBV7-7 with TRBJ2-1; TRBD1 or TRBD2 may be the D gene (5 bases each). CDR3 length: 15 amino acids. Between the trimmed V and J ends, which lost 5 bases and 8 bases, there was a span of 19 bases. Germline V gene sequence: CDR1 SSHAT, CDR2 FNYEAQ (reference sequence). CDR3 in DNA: TGTGCCAGCAGCAGGACTTACGGGGCGGGCGATGAGCAGTTCTTC. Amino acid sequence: CASSRTYGAGDEQFF. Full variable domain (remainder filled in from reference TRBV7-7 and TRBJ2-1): GAGVSQSPRYKVTKRGQDVTLRCDPISSHATLYWYQQALGQGPEFLTYFNYEAQPDKSGLPSDRFSAERPEGSISTLTIQRTEQRDSAMYRCASSRTYGAGDEQFFGPGTRLTVL.

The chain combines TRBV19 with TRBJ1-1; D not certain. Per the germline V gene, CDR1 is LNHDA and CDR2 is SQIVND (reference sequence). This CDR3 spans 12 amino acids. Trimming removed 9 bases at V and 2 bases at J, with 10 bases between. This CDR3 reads CASLLRNTEAFF. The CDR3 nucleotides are TGTGCCAGCCTTCTTCGTAACACTGAAGCTTTCTTT.

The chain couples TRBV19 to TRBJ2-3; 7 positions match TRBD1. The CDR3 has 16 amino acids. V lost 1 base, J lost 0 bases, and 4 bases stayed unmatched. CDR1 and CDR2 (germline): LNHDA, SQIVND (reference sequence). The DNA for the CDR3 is TGTGCCAGTAGTATAGTTGAGACAGGGAGCACAGATACGCAGTATTTT. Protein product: CASSIVETGSTDTQYF. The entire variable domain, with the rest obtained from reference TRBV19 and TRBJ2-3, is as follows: DGGITQSPKYLFRKEGQNVTLSCEQNLNHDAMYWYRQDPGQGLRLIYYSQIVNDFQKGDIAEGYSVSREKKESFPLTVTSAQKNPTAFYLCASSIVETGSTDTQYFGPGTRLTVL.

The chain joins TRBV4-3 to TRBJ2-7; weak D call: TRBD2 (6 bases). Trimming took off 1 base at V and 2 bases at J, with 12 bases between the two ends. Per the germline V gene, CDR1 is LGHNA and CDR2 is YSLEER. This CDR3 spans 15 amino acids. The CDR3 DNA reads TGCGCCAGCAGCCAAGCCGGGGGTCCCGCCTACGAGCAGTACTTC. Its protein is CASSQAGGPAYEQYF.

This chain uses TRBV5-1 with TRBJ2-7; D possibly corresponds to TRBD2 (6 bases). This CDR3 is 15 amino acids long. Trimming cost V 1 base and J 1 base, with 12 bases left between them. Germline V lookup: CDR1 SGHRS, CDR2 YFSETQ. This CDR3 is CASSLTRGKSYEQYF. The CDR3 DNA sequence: TGCGCCAGCAGCTTGACCCGGGGGAAATCCTACGAGCAGTACTTC.

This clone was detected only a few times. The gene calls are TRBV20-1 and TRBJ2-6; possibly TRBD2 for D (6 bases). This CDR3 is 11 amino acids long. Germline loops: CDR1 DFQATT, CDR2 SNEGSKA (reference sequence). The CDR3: CGGERANVLTF. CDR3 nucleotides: TGCGGAGGGGAACGGGCCAACGTCCTGACTTTC.

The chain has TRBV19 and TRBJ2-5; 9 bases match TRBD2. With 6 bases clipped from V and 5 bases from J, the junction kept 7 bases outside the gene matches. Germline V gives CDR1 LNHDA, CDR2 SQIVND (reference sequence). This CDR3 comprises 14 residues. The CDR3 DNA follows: TGTGCCAGTAGGCCTAGCGGGACAGTGGAGACCCAGTACTTC. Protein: CASRPSGTVETQYF.

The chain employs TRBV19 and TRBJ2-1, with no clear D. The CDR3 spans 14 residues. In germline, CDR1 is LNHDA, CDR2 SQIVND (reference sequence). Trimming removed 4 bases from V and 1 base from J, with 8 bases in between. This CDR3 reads CASSSTASYNEQFF. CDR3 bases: TGTGCCAGTAGTAGTACGGCGTCCTACAATGAGCAGTTCTTC.

The CDR3 DNA reads TGTGCCAGCAGCTTAGTCGACACAACGGATGGCTACACCTTC. Residues: CASSLVDTTDGYTF. The chain combines TRBV7-2 with TRBJ1-2, with unresolved D. This CDR3 is 14 amino acids long. Trimming removed 1 base at V and 6 bases at J, with 12 bases between. Per germline, CDR1 SGHTA and CDR2 FQGNSA.

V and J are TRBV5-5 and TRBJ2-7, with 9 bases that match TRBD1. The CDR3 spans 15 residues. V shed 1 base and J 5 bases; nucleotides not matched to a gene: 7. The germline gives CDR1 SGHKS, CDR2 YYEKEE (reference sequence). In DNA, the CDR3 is TGTGCCAGCAGCTTGACCGGGACAGGGCGCCACGAGCAGTACTTC. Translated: CASSLTGTGRHEQYF.

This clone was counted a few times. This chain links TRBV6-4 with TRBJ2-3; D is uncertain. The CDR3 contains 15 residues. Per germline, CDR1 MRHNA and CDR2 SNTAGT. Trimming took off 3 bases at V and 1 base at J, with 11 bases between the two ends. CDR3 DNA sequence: TGTGCCAGCAGTGAGCTGGGTCACGGCACAGATACGCAGTATTTT. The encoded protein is CASSELGHGTDTQYF.

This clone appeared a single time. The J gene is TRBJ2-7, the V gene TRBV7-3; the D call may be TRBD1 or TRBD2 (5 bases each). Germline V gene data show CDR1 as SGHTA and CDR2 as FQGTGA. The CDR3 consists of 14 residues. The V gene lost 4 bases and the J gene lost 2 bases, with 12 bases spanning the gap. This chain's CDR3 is CASSSRDGAYEQYF. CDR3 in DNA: TGTGCCAGCAGCTCCCGGGACGGAGCCTACGAGCAGTACTTC.

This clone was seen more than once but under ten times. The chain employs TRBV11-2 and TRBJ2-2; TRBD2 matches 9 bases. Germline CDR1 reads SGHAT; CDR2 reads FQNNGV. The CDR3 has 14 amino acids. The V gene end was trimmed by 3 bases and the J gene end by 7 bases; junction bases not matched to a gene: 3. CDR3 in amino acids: CASSFLREGGELFF. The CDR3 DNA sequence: TGTGCCAGCAGCTTCTTGCGGGAGGGCGGGGAGCTGTTTTTT.

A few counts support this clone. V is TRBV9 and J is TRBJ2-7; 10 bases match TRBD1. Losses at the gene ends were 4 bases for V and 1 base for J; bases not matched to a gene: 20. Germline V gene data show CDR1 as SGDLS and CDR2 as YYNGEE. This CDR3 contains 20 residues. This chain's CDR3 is CASSPTPGQGKSGFSYEQYF. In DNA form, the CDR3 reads TGTGCCAGCAGCCCCACACCGGGACAGGGGAAGTCCGGGTTTTCCTACGAGCAGTACTTC.

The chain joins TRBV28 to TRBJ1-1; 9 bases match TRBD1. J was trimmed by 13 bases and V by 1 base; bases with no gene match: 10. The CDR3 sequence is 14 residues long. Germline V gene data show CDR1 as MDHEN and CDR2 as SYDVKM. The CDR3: CASSLSIRDREVFF. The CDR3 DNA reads TGTGCCAGCAGTTTATCCATCCGGGACAGGGAGGTTTTCTTT.

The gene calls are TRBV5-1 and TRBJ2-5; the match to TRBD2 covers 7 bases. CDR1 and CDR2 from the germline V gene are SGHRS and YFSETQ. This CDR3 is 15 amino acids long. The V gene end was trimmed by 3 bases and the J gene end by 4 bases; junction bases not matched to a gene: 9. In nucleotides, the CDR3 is TGCGCCAGCAGCTCACCTCCTAGCGGCCCAGAGACCCAGTACTTC. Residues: CASSSPPSGPETQYF.

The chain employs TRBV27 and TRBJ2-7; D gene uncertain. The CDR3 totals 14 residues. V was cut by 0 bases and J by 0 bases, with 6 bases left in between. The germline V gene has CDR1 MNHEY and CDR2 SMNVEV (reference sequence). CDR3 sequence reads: CASSLSPSSYEQYF. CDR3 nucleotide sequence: TGTGCCAGCAGTTTATCCCCGAGCTCCTACGAGCAGTACTTC.